The clone carrying this T cell receptor beta chain appeared once. What it recognizes is unknown. This sample stems from a study of shared clonotypes between healthy human individuals. As for the study in general: A couple of women and three men aged 18 to 49 made up the donors.

The authors distributed each subset's genomic DNA evenly over several immunoSEQ plates. Produced via immunoSEQ multiplex PCR; TCRdb's table is partial and in-frame only. Of about 2,100,000 clones detected, 85% to 95% appear once; the ten largest clones hold around 1.7%. Study-level points and caveats: Relative to memory subsets, naive subsets generally showed larger estimated richness. The small donor group covered limited genetic and exposure diversity.

Terminally differentiated effector memory CD45RA+ cells were excluded by CCR7 positive selection of CD45RO-negative cells. The CDR3 is 14 residues long. Germline assignment: CDR1 WSHSY and CDR2 SAAADI. The V end lost 3 bases, the J end lost 4 bases, and 10 bases lay between the germline ends. This clonotype was sampled from a man between 18 and 29 years old in good health. Some clones in this sample may be carry-over from other donors' samples. V is TRBV10-2 and J is TRBJ2-4; D gene uncertain. The sequenced sample consisted of naive CD8+ T cells from PBMCs. This CDR3 is CASSDSNRKNIQYF. Written as DNA, the CDR3 is TGCGCCAGCAGTGATTCGAACAGAAAAAACATTCAGTACTTC.